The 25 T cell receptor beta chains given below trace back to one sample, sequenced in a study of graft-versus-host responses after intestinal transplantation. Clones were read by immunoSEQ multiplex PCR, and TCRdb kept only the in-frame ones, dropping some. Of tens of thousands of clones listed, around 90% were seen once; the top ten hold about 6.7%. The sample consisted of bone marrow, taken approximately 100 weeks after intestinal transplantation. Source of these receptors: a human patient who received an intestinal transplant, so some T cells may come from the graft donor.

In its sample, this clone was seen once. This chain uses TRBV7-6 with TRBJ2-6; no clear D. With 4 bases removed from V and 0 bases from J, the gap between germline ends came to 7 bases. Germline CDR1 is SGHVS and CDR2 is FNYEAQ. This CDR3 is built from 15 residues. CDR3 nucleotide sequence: TGTGCCAGCAGCTCTCATCGCTCTGGGGCCAACGTCCTGACTTTC. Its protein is CASSSHRSGANVLTF. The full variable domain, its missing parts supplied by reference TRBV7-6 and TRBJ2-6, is GAGVSQSPRYKVTKRGQDVALRCDPISGHVSLYWYRQALGQGPEFLTYFNYEAQQDKSGLPNDRFSAERPEGSISTLTIQRTEQRDSAMYRCASSSHRSGANVLTFGAGSRLTVL.

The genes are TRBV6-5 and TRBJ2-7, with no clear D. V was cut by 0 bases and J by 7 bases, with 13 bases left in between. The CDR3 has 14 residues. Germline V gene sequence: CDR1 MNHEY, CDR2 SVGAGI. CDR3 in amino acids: CASSYSIVVGEQYF. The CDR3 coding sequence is TGTGCCAGCAGTTACTCGATCGTGGTAGGGGAGCAGTACTTC.

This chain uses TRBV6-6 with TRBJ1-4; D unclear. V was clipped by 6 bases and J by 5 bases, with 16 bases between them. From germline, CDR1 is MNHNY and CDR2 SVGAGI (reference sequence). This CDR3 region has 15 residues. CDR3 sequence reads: CASSVGLVNNEKLFF. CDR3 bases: TGTGCCAGCAGCGTGGGCCTGGTAAACAATGAAAAACTGTTTTTT.

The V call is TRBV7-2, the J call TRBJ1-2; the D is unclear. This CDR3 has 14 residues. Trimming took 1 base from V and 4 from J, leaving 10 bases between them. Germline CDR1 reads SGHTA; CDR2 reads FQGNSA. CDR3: CASSLGSGFYGYTF. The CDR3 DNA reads TGTGCCAGCAGCTTAGGTTCTGGGTTCTATGGCTACACCTTC.

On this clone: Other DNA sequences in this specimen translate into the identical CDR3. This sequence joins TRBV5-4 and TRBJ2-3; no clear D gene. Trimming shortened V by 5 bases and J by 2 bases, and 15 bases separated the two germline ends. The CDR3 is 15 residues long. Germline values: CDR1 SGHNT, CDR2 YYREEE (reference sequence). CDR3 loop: CASRVGGKHTDTQYF. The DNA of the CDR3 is TGTGCCAGCAGGGTGGGTGGGAAACACACAGATACGCAGTATTTT.

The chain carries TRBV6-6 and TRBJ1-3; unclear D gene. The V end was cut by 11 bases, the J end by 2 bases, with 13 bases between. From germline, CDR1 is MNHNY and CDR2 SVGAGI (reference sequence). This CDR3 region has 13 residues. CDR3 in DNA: TGTGCCGCCTACCAGGCTACTGGAAACACCATATATTTT. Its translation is CAAYQATGNTIYF.

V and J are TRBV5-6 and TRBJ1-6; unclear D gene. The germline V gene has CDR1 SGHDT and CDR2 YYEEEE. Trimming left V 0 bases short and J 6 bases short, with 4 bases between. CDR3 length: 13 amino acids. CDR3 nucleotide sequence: TGTGCCAGCAGCTTGGACAGTAATTCACCCCTCCACTTT. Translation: CASSLDSNSPLHF. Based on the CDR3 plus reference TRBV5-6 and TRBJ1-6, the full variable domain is DAGVTQSPTHLIKTRGQQVTLRCSPKSGHDTVSWYQQALGQGPQFIFQYYEEEERQRGNFPDRFSGHQFPNYSSELNVNALLLGDSALYLCASSLDSNSPLHFGNGTRLTVT.

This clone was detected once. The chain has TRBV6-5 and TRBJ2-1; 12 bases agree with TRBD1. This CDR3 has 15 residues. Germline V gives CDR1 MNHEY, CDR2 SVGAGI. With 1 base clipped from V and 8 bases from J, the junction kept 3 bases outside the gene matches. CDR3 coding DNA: TGTGCCAGCAGTTACTGGGACAGGGGGCGGGATGAGCAGTTCTTC. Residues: CASSYWDRGRDEQFF.

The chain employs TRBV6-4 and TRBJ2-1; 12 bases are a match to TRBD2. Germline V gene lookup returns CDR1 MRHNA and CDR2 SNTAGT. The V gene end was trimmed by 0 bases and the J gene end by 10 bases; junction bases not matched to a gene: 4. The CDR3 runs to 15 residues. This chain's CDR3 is CASSDSSSGGDEQFF. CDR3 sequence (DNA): TGTGCCAGCAGTGACTCGTCTAGCGGGGGGGACGAGCAGTTCTTC.

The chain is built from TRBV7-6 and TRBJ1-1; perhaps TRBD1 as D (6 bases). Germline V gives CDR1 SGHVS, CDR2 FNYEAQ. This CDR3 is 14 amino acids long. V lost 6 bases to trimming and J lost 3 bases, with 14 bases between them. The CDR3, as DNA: TGTGCCAGCAGGAAAACACAGGGATACACTGAAGCTTTCTTT. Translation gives CASRKTQGYTEAFF.

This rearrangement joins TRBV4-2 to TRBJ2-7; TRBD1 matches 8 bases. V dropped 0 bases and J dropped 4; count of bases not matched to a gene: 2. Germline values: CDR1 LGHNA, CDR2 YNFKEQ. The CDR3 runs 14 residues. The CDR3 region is CASSQDRGPYEQYF. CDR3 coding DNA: TGTGCCAGCAGCCAAGACAGGGGGCCTTACGAGCAGTACTTC.

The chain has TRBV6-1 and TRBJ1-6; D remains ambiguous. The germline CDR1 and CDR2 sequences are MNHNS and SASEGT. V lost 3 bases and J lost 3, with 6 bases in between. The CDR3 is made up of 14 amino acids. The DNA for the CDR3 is TGTGCCAGCAGTGACCGGGTCTATAATTCACCCCTCCACTTT. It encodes CASSDRVYNSPLHF.

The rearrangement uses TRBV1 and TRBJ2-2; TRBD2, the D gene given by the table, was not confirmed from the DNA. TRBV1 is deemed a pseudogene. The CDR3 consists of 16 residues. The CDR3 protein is CTSSPRLAAEHRGAVF. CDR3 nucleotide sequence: TGCACCAGCAGCCCCCGACTAGCGGCCGAACACCGGGGAGCTGTTTTT.

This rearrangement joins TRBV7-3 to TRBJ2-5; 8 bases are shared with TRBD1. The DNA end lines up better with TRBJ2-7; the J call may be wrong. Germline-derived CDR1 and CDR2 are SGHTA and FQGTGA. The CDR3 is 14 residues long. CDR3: CASSPGQGPYEQYF. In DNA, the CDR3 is TGTGCCAGCAGCCCCGGACAGGGCCCCTACGAGCAGTACTTC.

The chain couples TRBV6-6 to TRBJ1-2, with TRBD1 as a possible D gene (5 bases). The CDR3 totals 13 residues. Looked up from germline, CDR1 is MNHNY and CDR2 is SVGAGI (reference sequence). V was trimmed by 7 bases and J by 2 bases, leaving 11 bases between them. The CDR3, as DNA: TGTGCCAGCACCTCAGGGCAGAACTATGGCTACACCTTC. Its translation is CASTSGQNYGYTF.

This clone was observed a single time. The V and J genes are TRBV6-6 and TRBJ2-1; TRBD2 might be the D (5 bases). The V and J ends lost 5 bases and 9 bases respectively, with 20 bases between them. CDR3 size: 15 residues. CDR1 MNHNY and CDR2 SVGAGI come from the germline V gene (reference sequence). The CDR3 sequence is CASSGVRESFIEQFF. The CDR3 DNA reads TGTGCCAGCAGTGGGGTCCGGGAAAGTTTCATTGAGCAGTTCTTC.

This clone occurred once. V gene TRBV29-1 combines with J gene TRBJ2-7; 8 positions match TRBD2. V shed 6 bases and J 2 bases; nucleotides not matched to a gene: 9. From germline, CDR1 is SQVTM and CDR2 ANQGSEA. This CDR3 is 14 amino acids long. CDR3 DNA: TGCAGCGTCGCAAAACTAGCGGAAACCTACGAGCAGTACTTC. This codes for CSVAKLAETYEQYF.

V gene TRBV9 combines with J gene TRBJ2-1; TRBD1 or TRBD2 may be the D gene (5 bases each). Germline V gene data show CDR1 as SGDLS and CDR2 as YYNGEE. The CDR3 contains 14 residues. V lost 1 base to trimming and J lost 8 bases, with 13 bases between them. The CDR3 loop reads CASSVRVGGDEQFF. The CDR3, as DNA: TGTGCCAGCAGCGTAAGGGTTGGGGGAGATGAGCAGTTCTTC. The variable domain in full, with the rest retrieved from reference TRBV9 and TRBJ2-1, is DSGVTQTPKHLITATGQRVTLRCSPRSGDLSVYWYQQSLDQGLQFLIQYYNGEERAKGNILERFSAQQFPDLHSELNLSSLELGDSALYFCASSVRVGGDEQFFGPGTRLTVL.

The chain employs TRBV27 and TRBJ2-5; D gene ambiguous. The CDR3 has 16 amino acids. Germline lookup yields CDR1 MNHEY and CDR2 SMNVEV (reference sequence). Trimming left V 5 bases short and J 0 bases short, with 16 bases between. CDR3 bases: TGTGCCAGCAGTGAGCGCCGGATCCCGTACCAAGAGACCCAGTACTTC. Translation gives CASSERRIPYQETQYF.

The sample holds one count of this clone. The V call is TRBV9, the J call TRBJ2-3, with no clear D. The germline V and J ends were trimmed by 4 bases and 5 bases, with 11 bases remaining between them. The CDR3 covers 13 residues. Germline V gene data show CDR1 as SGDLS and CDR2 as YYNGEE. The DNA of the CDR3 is TGTGCCAGCAGCATCGATCGTGGAGATACGCAGTATTTT. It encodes CASSIDRGDTQYF.

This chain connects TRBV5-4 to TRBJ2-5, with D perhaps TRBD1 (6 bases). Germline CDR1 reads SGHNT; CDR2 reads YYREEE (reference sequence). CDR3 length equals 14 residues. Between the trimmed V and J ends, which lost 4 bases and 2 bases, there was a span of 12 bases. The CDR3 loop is CASSPQQGQETQYF. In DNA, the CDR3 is TGTGCCAGCAGCCCGCAACAGGGACAAGAGACCCAGTACTTC.

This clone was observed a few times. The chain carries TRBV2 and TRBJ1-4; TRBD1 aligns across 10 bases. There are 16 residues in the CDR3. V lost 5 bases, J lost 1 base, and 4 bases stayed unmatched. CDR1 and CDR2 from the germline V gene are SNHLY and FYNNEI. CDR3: CASSPGTGETNEKLFF. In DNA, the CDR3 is TGTGCCAGCAGTCCCGGGACAGGGGAAACTAATGAAAAACTGTTTTTT.

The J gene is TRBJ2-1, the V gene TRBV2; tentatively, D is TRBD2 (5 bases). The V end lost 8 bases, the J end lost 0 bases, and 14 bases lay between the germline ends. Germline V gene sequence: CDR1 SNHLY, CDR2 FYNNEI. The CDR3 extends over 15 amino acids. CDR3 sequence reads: CASGLGGSSYNEQFF. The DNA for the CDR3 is TGTGCCAGCGGACTTGGCGGAAGCTCCTACAATGAGCAGTTCTTC.

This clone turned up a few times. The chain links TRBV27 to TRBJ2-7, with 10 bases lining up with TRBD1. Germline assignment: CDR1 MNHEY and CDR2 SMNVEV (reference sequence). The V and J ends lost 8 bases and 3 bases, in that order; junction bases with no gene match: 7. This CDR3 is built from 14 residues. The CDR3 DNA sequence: TGTGCCAGCGGGCCCGACAGGGGGCTCTACGAGCAGTACTTC. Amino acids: CASGPDRGLYEQYF.

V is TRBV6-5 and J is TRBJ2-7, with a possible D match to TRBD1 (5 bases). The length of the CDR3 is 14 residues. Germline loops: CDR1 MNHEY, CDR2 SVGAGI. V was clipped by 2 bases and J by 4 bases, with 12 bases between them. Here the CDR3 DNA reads TGTGCCAGCAGTTACCTTGGGCCAGGGTACGAGCAGTACTTC. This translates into CASSYLGPGYEQYF.